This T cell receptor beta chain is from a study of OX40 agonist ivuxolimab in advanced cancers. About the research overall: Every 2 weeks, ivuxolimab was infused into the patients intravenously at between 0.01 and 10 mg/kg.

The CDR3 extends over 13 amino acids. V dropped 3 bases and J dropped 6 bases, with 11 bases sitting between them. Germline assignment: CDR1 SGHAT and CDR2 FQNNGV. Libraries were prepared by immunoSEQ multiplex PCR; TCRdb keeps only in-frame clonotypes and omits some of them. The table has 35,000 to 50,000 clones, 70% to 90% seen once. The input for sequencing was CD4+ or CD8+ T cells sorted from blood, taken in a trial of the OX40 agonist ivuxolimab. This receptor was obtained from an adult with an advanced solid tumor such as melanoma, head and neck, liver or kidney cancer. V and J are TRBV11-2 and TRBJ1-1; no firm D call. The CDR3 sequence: CASSLGPAAEAFF. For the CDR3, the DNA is TGTGCCAGCAGCTTGGGCCCCGCTGCTGAAGCTTTCTTT.